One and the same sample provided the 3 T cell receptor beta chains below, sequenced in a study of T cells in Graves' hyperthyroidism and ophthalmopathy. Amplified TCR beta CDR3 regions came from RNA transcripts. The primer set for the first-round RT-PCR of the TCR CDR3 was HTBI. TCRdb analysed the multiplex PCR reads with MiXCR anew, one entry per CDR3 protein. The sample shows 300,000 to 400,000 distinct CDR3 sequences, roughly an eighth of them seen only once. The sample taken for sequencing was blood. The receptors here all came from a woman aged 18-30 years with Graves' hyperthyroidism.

CDR3 in DNA: TGTGCCACCAGTGATCATTTCGCTGAGCAGTTCTTC. This codes for CATSDHFAEQFF. V and J are TRBV24-1 and TRBJ2-1; D remains unclear. CDR1 is KGHDR and CDR2 is SFDVKD in the germline V gene. V was clipped by 3 bases and J by 9 bases, with 8 bases between them. CDR3 size: 12 residues.

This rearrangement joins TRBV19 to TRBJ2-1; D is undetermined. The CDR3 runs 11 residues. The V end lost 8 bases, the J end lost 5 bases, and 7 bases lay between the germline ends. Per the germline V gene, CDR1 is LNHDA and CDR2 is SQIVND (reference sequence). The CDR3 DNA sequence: TGTGCCAGTCACAGAGACAATGAGCAGTTCTTC. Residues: CASHRDNEQFF. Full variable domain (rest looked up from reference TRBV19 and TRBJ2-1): DGGITQSPKYLFRKEGQNVTLSCEQNLNHDAMYWYRQDPGQGLRLIYYSQIVNDFQKGDIAEGYSVSREKKESFPLTVTSAQKNPTAFYLCASHRDNEQFFGPGTRLTVL.

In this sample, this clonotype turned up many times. The chain's CDR3 is CASSSGLAGFGEQFF. The CDR3 DNA sequence: TGTGCCAGCAGTTCGGGACTAGCGGGGTTCGGGGAGCAGTTCTTC. The V call is TRBV27, the J call TRBJ2-1, with 13 nucleotides matching TRBD2. Trimming removed 4 bases from V and 10 bases from J; junction bases left unmatched: 7. Germline V gene lookup returns CDR1 MNHEY and CDR2 SMNVEV (reference sequence). There are 15 residues in the CDR3.